Below, 10 T cell receptor beta chains from the same sample are listed, as sequenced in a study of cytomegalovirus exposure and HLA in healthy donors (dated by TCRdb to about 2017). The library was prepared using the immunoSEQ multiplex PCR assay. As stored in TCRdb, this immuneACCESS dataset retains in-frame rearrangements with V and J assigned. A fraction of the clones does not appear; measured against another copy, unresolved V genes explain less than half of the discrepancy, and the remainder lacks a known reason. The sample table lists over 150,000 clones, roughly 96% of them with a count of one. The ten largest clones add up to 0.89% of the sample. Input material: PBMCs. The receptors shown here come from a woman in her late teens or twenties in good health and CMV-seronegative.

This chain links TRBV6-5 with TRBJ1-2; 8 bases fit TRBD1. V lost 4 bases to trimming and J lost 2 bases; unmatched junction nucleotides: 6. The CDR3 runs to 15 residues. CDR1 is MNHEY and CDR2 is SVGAGI in the germline V gene. CDR3 amino acids: CASSFGQGRNYGYTF. CDR3 DNA: TGTGCCAGCAGTTTCGGACAGGGAAGAAACTATGGCTACACCTTC.

The V call is TRBV5-4, the J call TRBJ2-2; D possibly corresponds to TRBD1 (6 bases). V lost 0 bases and J lost 8, with 11 bases in between. Per the germline V gene, CDR1 is SGHNT and CDR2 is YYREEE (reference sequence). This CDR3 has 14 residues. CDR3 bases: TGTGCCAGCAGCTTGGACAGGGTTCGTGGGGAGCTGTTTTTT. This encodes CASSLDRVRGELFF.

The chain links TRBV11-2 to TRBJ2-7; TRBD2 matches 11 bases. J gave up 3 bases and V 6 bases, and 7 bases lay outside the gene matches. The CDR3 length is 15 residues. The germline V gene encodes CDR1 SGHAT and CDR2 FQNNGV. CDR3: CASRPGLADHYEQYF. The CDR3 DNA sequence: TGTGCCAGCAGGCCGGGACTAGCGGATCACTACGAGCAGTACTTC.

J is TRBJ1-5 and V is TRBV19; the D gene is possibly TRBD1 (6 bases). Trimming shortened V by 5 bases and J by 5 bases, and 16 bases separated the two germline ends. There are 15 residues in the CDR3. From germline, CDR1 is LNHDA and CDR2 SQIVND (reference sequence). CDR3 sequence (DNA): TGTGCCAGTAGTGTCCGGGACAATTTCTATCAGCCCCAGCATTTT. Translation: CASSVRDNFYQPQHF.

The genes are TRBV7-9 and TRBJ1-1; 8 nucleotides agree with TRBD1. Trimming removed 4 bases from V and 0 bases from J; junction bases left unmatched: 4. CDR1 is SEHNR and CDR2 is FQNEAQ in the germline V gene (reference sequence). This CDR3 has 15 residues. The CDR3 region has the DNA TGTGCCAGCAGCTCGAACAGGGGGGTGAACACTGAAGCTTTCTTT. This encodes CASSSNRGVNTEAFF.

V usage is TRBV6-5 and J usage is TRBJ1-1; D might be TRBD1 (5 bases). V shed 4 bases and J shed 1 base, with 13 bases lying between them. CDR3 length: 15 residues. The germline V gene encodes CDR1 MNHEY and CDR2 SVGAGI. The CDR3 region is CASSLGADSNTEAFF. DNA for the CDR3: TGTGCCAGCAGTTTAGGGGCAGACTCGAACACTGAAGCTTTCTTT.

V is TRBV10-3 and J is TRBJ1-5, with D tentatively TRBD1 (5 bases). The CDR3 loop spans 14 amino acids. V lost 3 bases to trimming and J lost 5 bases, with 11 bases between them. Germline V gene lookup returns CDR1 ENHRY and CDR2 SYGVKD. CDR3 DNA sequence: TGTGCCATCAGTGAATTGGGAGGGGATCAGCCCCAGCATTTT. The encoded protein is CAISELGGDQPQHF.

The chain carries TRBV19 and TRBJ2-7; D may be TRBD1 (6 bases). Per the germline V gene, CDR1 is LNHDA and CDR2 is SQIVND (reference sequence). V shed 0 bases and J shed 2 bases, with 14 bases lying between them. The CDR3 has 16 amino acids. The CDR3 loop reads CASSIDPGVPTYEQYF. The CDR3, as DNA: TGTGCCAGTAGTATAGATCCAGGGGTGCCGACCTACGAGCAGTACTTC.

The rearrangement joins TRBV6-5 to TRBJ2-7, with D tentatively TRBD2 (5 bases). Germline values: CDR1 MNHEY, CDR2 SVGAGI. Deletions cut 6 bases from V and 2 bases from J, with 11 bases between. The CDR3 totals 13 residues. The CDR3 here is CASRDSPAYEQYF. CDR3 DNA: TGTGCCAGCAGGGACTCTCCGGCCTACGAGCAGTACTTC.

The rearrangement links TRBV30 to TRBJ1-6; a weak D match, TRBD1 (6 bases). The length of the CDR3 is 13 residues. Trimming stripped 6 bases from V and 5 bases from J, with 11 bases between. Germline V lookup: CDR1 GTSNPN, CDR2 SVGIG (reference sequence). The CDR3 sequence: CACDTGNNSPLHF. CDR3 in DNA: TGTGCCTGCGACACAGGGAATAATTCACCCCTCCACTTT.